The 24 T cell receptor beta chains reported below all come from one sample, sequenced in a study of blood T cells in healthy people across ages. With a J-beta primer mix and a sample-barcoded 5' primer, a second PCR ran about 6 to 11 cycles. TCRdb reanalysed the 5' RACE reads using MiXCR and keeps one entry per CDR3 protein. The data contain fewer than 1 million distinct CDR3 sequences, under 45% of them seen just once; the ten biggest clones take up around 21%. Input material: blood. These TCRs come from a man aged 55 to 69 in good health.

In nucleotides, the CDR3 is TGTGCCACCATGGATGGCGATTTTCAGGGCACAGATACGCAGTATTTT. Its protein product is CATMDGDFQGTDTQYF. J is TRBJ2-3 and V is TRBV15; D unresolved. The CDR3 is 16 amino acids. CDR1 and CDR2 from the germline V gene are LNHNV and YYDKDF (reference sequence). V was trimmed by 7 bases and J by 1 base, leaving 18 bases between them.

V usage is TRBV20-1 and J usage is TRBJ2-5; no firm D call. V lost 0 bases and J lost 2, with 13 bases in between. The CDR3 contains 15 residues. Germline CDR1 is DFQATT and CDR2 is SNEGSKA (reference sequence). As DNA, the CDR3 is TGCAGTGCTAGAGATTGGCGAGCGAGGCAAGAGACCCAGTACTTC. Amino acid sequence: CSARDWRARQETQYF.

The CDR3 is CASTSSIAYNEQFF. As DNA, the CDR3 is TGTGCCAGCACTAGCAGTATCGCCTACAATGAGCAGTTCTTC. This chain links TRBV6-1 with TRBJ2-1; D might be TRBD2 (5 bases). Germline V CDR1 and CDR2: MNHNS, SASEGT. V lost 7 bases and J 2 bases, leaving 12 bases between the germline ends. The CDR3 covers 14 residues.

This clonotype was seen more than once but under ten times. The CDR3 loop is CASSGGRGLGTEAFF. The CDR3, as DNA: TGTGCCAGCAGTGGGGGCAGGGGTTTAGGCACTGAAGCTTTCTTT. This chain links TRBV12-3 or TRBV12-4 with TRBJ1-1, with TRBD1 as a possible D gene (6 bases). Trimming removed 5 bases from V and 4 bases from J, with 17 bases in between. CDR3 length: 15 amino acids.

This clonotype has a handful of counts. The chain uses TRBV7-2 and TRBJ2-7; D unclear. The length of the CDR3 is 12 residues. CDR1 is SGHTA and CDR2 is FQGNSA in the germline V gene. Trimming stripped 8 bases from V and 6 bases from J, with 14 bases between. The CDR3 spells CASGPSDAEQYF. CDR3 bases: TGTGCCAGCGGTCCATCCGATGCCGAGCAGTACTTC.

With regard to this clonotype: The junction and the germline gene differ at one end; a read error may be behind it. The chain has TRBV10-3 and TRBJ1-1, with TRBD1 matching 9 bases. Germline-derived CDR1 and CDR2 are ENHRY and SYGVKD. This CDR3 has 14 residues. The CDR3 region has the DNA TGTGCCAACAGTGAGGACAGGGGGAACACTGAAGCTTTCTTT. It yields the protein CANSEDRGNTEAFF.

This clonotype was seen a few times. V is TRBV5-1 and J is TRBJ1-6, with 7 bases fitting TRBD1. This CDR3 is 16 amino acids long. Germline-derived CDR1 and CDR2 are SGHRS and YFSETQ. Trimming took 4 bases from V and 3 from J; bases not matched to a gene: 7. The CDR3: CASSRTGGVYNSPLHF. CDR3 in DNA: TGCGCCAGCAGCAGGACAGGTGGAGTCTATAATTCACCCCTCCACTTT.

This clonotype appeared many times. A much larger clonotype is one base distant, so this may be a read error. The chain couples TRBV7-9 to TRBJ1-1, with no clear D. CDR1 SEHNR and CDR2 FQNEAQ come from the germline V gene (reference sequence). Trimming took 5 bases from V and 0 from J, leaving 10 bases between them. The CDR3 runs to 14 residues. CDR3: CASSVVQMNTEAFF. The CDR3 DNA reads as TGTGCCAGCAGCGTAGTACAGATGAACACTGAAGCTTTCTTT.

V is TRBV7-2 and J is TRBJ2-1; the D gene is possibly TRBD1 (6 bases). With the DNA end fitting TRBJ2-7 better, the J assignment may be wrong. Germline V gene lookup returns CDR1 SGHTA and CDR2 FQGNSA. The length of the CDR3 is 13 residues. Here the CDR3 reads CASRPTGYNEQYF. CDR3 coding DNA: TGTGCCAGCAGGCCGACAGGCTACAATGAGCAGTACTTC.

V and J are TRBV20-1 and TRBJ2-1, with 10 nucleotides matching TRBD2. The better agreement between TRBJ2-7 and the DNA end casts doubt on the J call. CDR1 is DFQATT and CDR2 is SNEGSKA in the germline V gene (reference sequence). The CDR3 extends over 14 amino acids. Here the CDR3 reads CSANQRGGLNEQYF. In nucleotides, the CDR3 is TGCAGTGCTAACCAGCGGGGGGGCCTCAATGAGCAGTACTTC.

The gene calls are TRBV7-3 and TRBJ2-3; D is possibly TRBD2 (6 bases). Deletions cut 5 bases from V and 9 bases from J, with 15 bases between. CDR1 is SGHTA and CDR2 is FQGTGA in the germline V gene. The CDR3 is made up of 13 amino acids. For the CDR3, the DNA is TGTGCCAGCAGCCGCACCGATCTAGCGACGCAGTATTTT. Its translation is CASSRTDLATQYF.

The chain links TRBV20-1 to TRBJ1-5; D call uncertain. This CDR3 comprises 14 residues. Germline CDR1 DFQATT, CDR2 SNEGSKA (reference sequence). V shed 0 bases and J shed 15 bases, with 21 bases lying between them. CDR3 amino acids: CSARDVRGNQPRHF. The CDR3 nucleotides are TGCAGTGCTAGAGACGTAAGAGGGAATCAGCCTCGGCATTTT.

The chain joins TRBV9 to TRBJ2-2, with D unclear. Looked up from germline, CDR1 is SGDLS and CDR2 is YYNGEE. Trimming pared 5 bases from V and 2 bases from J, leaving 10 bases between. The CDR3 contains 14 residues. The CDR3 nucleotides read TGTGCCAGCAGGGTGGGCGAAAACACCGGGGAGCTGTTTTTT. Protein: CASRVGENTGELFF.

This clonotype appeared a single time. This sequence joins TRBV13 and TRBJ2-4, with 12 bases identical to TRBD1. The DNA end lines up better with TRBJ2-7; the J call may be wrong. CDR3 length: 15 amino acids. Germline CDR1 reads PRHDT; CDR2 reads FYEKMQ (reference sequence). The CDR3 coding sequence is TGTGCCAGCAGCCGAGGGACAGGGGGCTTCGACGAGCAGTACTTC. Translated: CASSRGTGGFDEQYF.

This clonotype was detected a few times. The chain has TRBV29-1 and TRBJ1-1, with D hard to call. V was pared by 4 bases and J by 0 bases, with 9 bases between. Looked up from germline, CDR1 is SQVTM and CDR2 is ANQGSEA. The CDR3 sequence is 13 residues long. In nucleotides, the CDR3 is TGCAGCGTTGGCCCGGATCTGAACACTGAAGCTTTCTTT. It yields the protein CSVGPDLNTEAFF.

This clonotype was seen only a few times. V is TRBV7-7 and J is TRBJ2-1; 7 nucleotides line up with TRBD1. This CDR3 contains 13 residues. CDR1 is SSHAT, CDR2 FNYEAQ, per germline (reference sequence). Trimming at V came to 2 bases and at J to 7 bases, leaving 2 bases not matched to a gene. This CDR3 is CASSLQQGNEQFF. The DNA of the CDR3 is TGTGCCAGCAGCTTACAACAGGGGAATGAGCAGTTCTTC.

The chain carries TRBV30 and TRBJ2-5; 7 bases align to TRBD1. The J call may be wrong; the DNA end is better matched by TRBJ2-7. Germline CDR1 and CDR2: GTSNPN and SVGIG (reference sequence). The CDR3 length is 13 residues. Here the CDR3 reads CAWVQGPGHEQYF. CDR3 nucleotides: TGTGCCTGGGTACAGGGGCCGGGGCACGAGCAGTACTTC.

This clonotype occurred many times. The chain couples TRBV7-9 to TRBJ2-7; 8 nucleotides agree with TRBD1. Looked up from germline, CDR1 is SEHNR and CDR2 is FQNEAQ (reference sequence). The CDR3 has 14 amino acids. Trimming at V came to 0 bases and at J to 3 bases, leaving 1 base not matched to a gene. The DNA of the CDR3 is TGTGCCAGCAGCTTAGCGGGGACAGGCTACGAGCAGTACTTC. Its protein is CASSLAGTGYEQYF.

This CDR3 reads CASSLETHGANYGYTF. The CDR3 DNA sequence: TGTGCCAGCAGCTTAGAGACACACGGGGCTAACTATGGCTACACCTTC. V gene TRBV7-3 combines with J gene TRBJ1-2; D is ambiguous. This CDR3 comprises 16 residues. CDR1 and CDR2 (germline): SGHTA, FQGTGA. Trimming shortened V by 2 bases and J by 0 bases, and 13 bases separated the two germline ends.

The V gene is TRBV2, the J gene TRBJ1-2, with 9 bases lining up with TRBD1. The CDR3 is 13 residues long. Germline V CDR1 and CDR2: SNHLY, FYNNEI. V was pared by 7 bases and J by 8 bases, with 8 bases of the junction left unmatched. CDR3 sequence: CASIGTGLFGYTF. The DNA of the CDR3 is TGTGCCAGCATCGGGACAGGGTTATTCGGCTACACCTTC.

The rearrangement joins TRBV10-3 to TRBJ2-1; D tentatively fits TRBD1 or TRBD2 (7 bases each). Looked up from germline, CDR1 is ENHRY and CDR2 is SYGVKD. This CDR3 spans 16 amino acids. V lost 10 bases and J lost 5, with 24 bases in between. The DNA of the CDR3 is TGTGCCACCAGACAGGGACTAATAACGGGGGACAATGAGCAGTTCTTC. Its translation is CATRQGLITGDNEQFF.

The CDR3 reads CASSPPGGGRKTQYF. CDR3 coding DNA: TGTGCCAGCAGTCCCCCCGGCGGGGGCAGGAAGACCCAGTACTTC. The chain joins TRBV28 to TRBJ2-5; tentative D call: TRBD2 (7 bases). This CDR3 is built from 15 residues. Trimming removed 5 bases at V and 6 bases at J, with 19 bases between. CDR1 MDHEN and CDR2 SYDVKM come from the germline V gene.

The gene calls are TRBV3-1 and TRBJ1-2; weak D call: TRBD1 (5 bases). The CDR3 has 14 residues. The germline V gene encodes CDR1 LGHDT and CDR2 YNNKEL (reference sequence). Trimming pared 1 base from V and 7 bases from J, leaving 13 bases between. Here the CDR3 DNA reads TGTGCCAGCAGCCAAGGTCGCGGGGACGGTGGCTACACCTTC. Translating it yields CASSQGRGDGGYTF. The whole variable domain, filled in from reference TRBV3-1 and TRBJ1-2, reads DTAVSQTPKYLVTQMGNDKSIKCEQNLGHDTMYWYKQDSKKFLKIMFSYNNKELIINETVPNRFSPKSPDKAHLNLHINSLELGDSAVYFCASSQGRGDGGYTFGSGTRLTVV.

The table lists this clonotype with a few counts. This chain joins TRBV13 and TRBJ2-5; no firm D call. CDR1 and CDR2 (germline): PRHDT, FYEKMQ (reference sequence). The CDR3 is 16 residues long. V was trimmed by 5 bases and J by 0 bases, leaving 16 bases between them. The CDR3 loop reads CASSLNERRNQETQYF. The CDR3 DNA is TGTGCCAGCAGCCTCAACGAACGACGGAACCAAGAGACCCAGTACTTC.